This T cell receptor beta chain is drawn from a study of T cell repertoires in ileal Crohn's disease (dated by TCRdb to the late 2010s). For context, the study as a whole: The median duration of disease was around 7.3 years, and at the time of surgery around 32% of patients were active smokers. Surgery was performed for a complication in all patients, with stricturing disease in about 61% and penetrating disease in 39%. Roughly half of the patients were given postoperative therapy, with 11 receiving thiopurines and about 19 receiving anti-TNF agents. The M0 samples consisted of biopsies taken from the inflamed part of the ileum within the surgical resection specimen. For commercial TCRB immunosequencing, about 500 nanograms of biopsy DNA were submitted for each sample. TCR repertoire analysis was performed in around 60 Crohn's disease patients drawn from a prospective multicentre cohort. The study ran alongside a multicentre cohort designed to identify predictors of early endoscopic recurrence after ileocolonic resection. Endoscopic postoperative recurrence was defined by a Rutgeerts score above i0. The study sequenced fewer than 200 mucosal samples from 50 to 65 patients, taken at several locations on the surgical specimen and at postoperative endoscopy.

The library was prepared using the immunoSEQ multiplex PCR assay. A two-step, amplification bias-controlled multiplex PCR was used by Adaptive Biotechnology to amplify CDR3 regions from genomic DNA. Primers covering every V and J gene segment were used in the first PCR, while barcodes and Illumina adapters were added in the second PCR. An Illumina instrument was used to sequence the CDR3 libraries. The published analysis was carried out like this. Analysis combined the vendor-provided pipelines with custom analysis of raw data in R/Bioconductor under R version 3.3.0. Clonality, which ranges from 0 to 1, was calculated as the inverse of the normalised Shannon entropy across all productive clones. High-frequency clones were defined as the share of the repertoire occupied by the top 100 clones, with only clones passing a 95% confidence test being retained. Repertoire diversity was measured with the Simpson index, and overlap between samples was measured with the Morisita-Horn index. Imported from immuneACCESS, the table was reduced by TCRdb to in-frame sequences with V and J called. These copies leave out some clones; in studies compared against another copy, an unresolved V gene accounts for under half, and the cause of the remainder is not known. For V, J and clone size, that table is used; D and trimming come from the DNA. Present in this sample are 16,000 or so clones, more than 90% of which were seen just once. About 7.1% of the sample is held by the ten biggest clonotypes.

Here is what the overall study found, with its caveats: Endoscopic recurrence was linked to a higher percentage of high-frequency clones at surgery, and recurrence occurred in every patient whose clonality exceeded 26.8% (18/57). Patients who were active smokers at surgery had a significantly higher proportion of clonal expansions than non-smokers (around 24% vs 18%, p=0.02). Mucosal CD4 and CD8 T cells were sorted and sequenced only in a subgroup of patients, whose size was not stated. Compared with CD4 T cells, sorted CD8 T cells contained more high-frequency clones, which suggests that the mucosal expansions were mostly CD8.

In regard to this clone: This clone's antigen is unknown. Base qualities are missing; no much larger clone stands one base away.

Reading the label with the study, this specimen's time point is: inflamed ileum from the surgical specimen. Adults with ileal or ileocolonic Crohn's disease and an indication for ileocolonic resection were eligible for inclusion. Whole ileal mucosal biopsies were kept frozen at -80 degrees C prior to DNA extraction. Genomic DNA was extracted from frozen whole biopsies with a TRizol-based method and quantified on a NanoDrop 2000 spectrophotometer. V lost 1 base and J lost 0 bases; the stretch between them is 7 bases long. CDR1 and CDR2 were assigned from the germline V gene as SGHTS and YDEGEE. The CDR3 runs 14 residues from the cysteine to the phenylalanine. The only DNA kept is the CDR3, 42 bases in frame from the first base.

The chain couples TRBV5-8 to TRBJ1-2; no D gene call is confident. The sequence was obtained from an adult with Crohn's disease. Sequenced: ileal tissue. CDR3 protein: CASSLSATNYGYTF. The DNA sequence reads TGTGCCAGCAGCTTGTCTGCCACTAACTATGGCTACACCTTC.